Following are 14 T cell receptor beta chains from one sample sequenced in a study of blood T cells in healthy people across ages. Primers used in a second PCR of roughly 6 to 12 cycles were a sample-barcoded 5' primer and a J-beta primer mix. TCRdb recomputed calls from the 5' RACE reads with MiXCR, one row per CDR3 protein. The profile shows around 600,000 distinct CDR3 sequences, around 48% of them singletons. Source material: blood. The origin of the receptors is a man at least 80 years old in good health.

This chain joins TRBV6-5 and TRBJ2-1; D is undetermined. Trimming cost V 2 bases and J 5 bases, with 10 bases left between them. The CDR3 runs 14 residues. Germline V gene sequence: CDR1 MNHEY, CDR2 SVGAGI. DNA of the CDR3: TGTGCCAGCAGTTACACGACCAGGAACAATGAGCAGTTCTTC. Its protein product is CASSYTTRNNEQFF.

In this sample, this clonotype turned up a few times. The rearrangement links TRBV20-1 to TRBJ2-5, with 10 bases matching TRBD2. The V segment lost 6 bases and the J segment 5 bases; nucleotides outside the gene matches: 9. The CDR3 length is 14 residues. Germline V gene data show CDR1 as DFQATT and CDR2 as SNEGSKA (reference sequence). CDR3 sequence (DNA): TGCAGTGCAAGTACTAGCGGGATACCCGAGACCCAGTACTTC. This codes for CSASTSGIPETQYF.

This clonotype was seen only a few times. V and J are TRBV4-3 and TRBJ2-7; 9 bases match TRBD2. The V segment lost 0 bases and the J segment 2 bases; nucleotides outside the gene matches: 5. The CDR3 runs to 16 residues. CDR1 and CDR2 from the germline V gene are LGHNA and YSLEER. The DNA of the CDR3 is TGCGCCAGCAGCCAAGACCGGGCGGGGGGGGCCTACGAGCAGTACTTC. Residues: CASSQDRAGGAYEQYF.

The chain is built from TRBV6-2 or TRBV6-3 and TRBJ2-5; possibly TRBD2 for D (6 bases). The CDR3 has 12 residues. Germline CDR1 and CDR2: MNHEY and SVGEGT. V shed 7 bases and J shed 5 bases, with 11 bases lying between them. The CDR3 region is CASTPRGETQYF. As DNA, the CDR3 is TGTGCCAGCACCCCTCGGGGGGAGACCCAGTACTTC.

The chain uses TRBV25-1 and TRBJ2-7; possible D gene TRBD2, 6 bases. V lost 0 bases to trimming and J lost 3 bases, with 12 bases between them. The CDR3 consists of 15 residues. The germline V gene has CDR1 MGHDK and CDR2 SYGVNS. The CDR3 nucleotides read TGTGCCAGCAGTGAATATGCGGGACCCAACTACGAGCAGTACTTC. Its translation is CASSEYAGPNYEQYF.

The J gene is TRBJ2-4, the V gene TRBV6-6, with 8 nucleotides matching TRBD1. The CDR3 totals 15 residues. CDR1 is MNHNY, CDR2 SVGAGI, per germline (reference sequence). Trimming at V came to 11 bases and at J to 13 bases, leaving 22 bases not matched to a gene. The CDR3 spells CAGTQDRDEYNEQYF. The CDR3, as DNA: TGTGCCGGCACTCAGGACAGGGACGAGTACAATGAGCAGTACTTC.

V gene TRBV6-5 combines with J gene TRBJ1-1, with 7 bases matching TRBD1. CDR1 and CDR2 (germline): MNHEY, SVGAGI. V trimming: 8 bases; J trimming: 2 bases; junction bases outside the gene matches: 8. The CDR3 contains 14 residues. The CDR3 region has the DNA TGTGCCAGCTATCGTACAGGGGTCAACACTGAAGCTTTCTTT. Encoded protein: CASYRTGVNTEAFF.

As to this clonotype: A junction end diverges from the germline sequence, so it may reflect a read error. The chain employs TRBV2 and TRBJ2-1; 16 bases agree with TRBD2. The germline V gene has CDR1 SNHLY and CDR2 FYNNEI. This CDR3 has 15 residues. The CDR3 region has the DNA TGTGTCAGCACCGGGACTAGCGGGAGGGTAGGGGAGCAGTTCTTC. Translation: CVSTGTSGRVGEQFF.

This clonotype was detected only a few times. This chain joins TRBV5-6 and TRBJ2-3; tentative D call: TRBD2 (6 bases). Germline CDR1 reads SGHDT; CDR2 reads YYEEEE. Trimming shortened V by 2 bases and J by 2 bases, and 15 bases separated the two germline ends. The CDR3 has 16 residues. The CDR3 nucleotides are TGTGCCAGCAGCTTCCCTCGGAGGGGATCCACAGATACGCAGTATTTT. It encodes CASSFPRRGSTDTQYF.

This clonotype came up many times. Written as DNA, the CDR3 is TGCAGCGTTGGTCCCTCTGGGGCCAACGTCCTGACTTTC. Its translation: CSVGPSGANVLTF. V usage is TRBV29-1 and J usage is TRBJ2-6; no firm D call. CDR1 and CDR2 from the germline V gene are SQVTM and ANQGSEA. The CDR3 spans 13 residues. With 4 bases removed from V and 0 bases from J, the gap between germline ends came to 4 bases.

The gene calls are TRBV6-2 or TRBV6-3 and TRBJ2-7; D possibly corresponds to TRBD2 (6 bases). With the DNA end fitting TRBJ2-4 better, the J assignment may be wrong. This CDR3 has 18 residues. CDR1 and CDR2 (germline): MNHEY, SVGEGT. The CDR3 DNA is TGTGCCAGCAGTTTTCCCCGCGGGGCCCCGTTGGCCAAAAACATTCAGTACTTC. It codes for CASSFPRGAPLAKNIQYF.

This sequence joins TRBV7-9 and TRBJ2-5, with 11 bases identical to TRBD1. V lost 5 bases to trimming and J lost 11 bases; unmatched junction nucleotides: 10. Germline CDR1 SEHNR, CDR2 FQNEAQ (reference sequence). The CDR3 has 14 amino acids. For the CDR3, the DNA is TGTGCCAGCAGCCCTGGACAGGGGGCGGGTGAGCAGTACTTC. As protein: CASSPGQGAGEQYF. Full variable domain (rest looked up from reference TRBV7-9 and TRBJ2-5): DTGVSQNPRHKITKRGQNVTFRCDPISEHNRLYWYRQTLGQGPEFLTYFQNEAQLEKSRLLSDRFSAERPKGSFSTLEIQRTEQGDSAMYLCASSPGQGAGEQYFGPGTRLLVL.

This clonotype occurred once. The rearrangement links TRBV27 to TRBJ1-4, with TRBD1 as a possible D gene (6 bases). Germline V gene lookup returns CDR1 MNHEY and CDR2 SMNVEV (reference sequence). This CDR3 has 12 residues. Deletions cut 6 bases from V and 11 bases from J, with 13 bases between. The CDR3 DNA follows: TGTGCCAGCAGGGGGGGTCAGGGGAAACTGTTTTTT. This gives the protein CASRGGQGKLFF.

This chain uses TRBV11-1 with TRBJ2-7; TRBD1 matches at 8 bases. The length of the CDR3 is 15 residues. Germline CDR1 SGHAT, CDR2 FQDESV (reference sequence). V trimming: 4 bases; J trimming: 2 bases; junction bases outside the gene matches: 7. This chain's CDR3 is CASSSRDRIAYEQYF. The CDR3 coding sequence is TGTGCCAGCAGCTCCCGGGACAGGATAGCCTACGAGCAGTACTTC.